This T cell receptor beta chain appears in the sequencing data of a study of shared clonotypes between healthy human individuals. The length of the CDR3 is 16 residues. Trimming removed 0 bases at V and 2 bases at J, with 12 bases between. Germline lookup yields CDR1 SGDLS and CDR2 YYNGEE. Some clones are missing from TCRdb's copy, which holds only in-frame ones; the method was immunoSEQ multiplex PCR. This table has 2 million to 2.5 million clones, approximately 90% appearing once. The sequence came from a man younger than 30 in good health. Some clones in this sample may be carry-over from other donors' samples. The rearrangement joins TRBV9 to TRBJ2-1, with D possibly TRBD2 on 5 matching bases. The sample was naive CD4+ T cells from PBMCs. Subset given: CD45RA+ positively selected. The CDR3 protein is CASSVVGGQTYNEQFF. DNA for the CDR3: TGTGCCAGCAGCGTAGTCGGCGGGCAAACCTACAATGAGCAGTTCTTC.